One and the same sample provided the 8 T cell receptor beta chains below, sequenced in a study of T cell responses to AZD1222 COVID-19 vaccine. Clones were read by immunoSEQ multiplex PCR, and TCRdb kept only the in-frame ones, dropping some. The sample carries approximately 140,000 clones, just over 90% recorded once. Sequencing used peripheral blood, obtained on day 0 of AZD1222 vaccination. The receptors come from an adult in good health.

The V call is TRBV29-1, the J call TRBJ1-1; D remains unclear. Trimming cost V 7 bases and J 1 base, with 4 bases left between them. This CDR3 is 10 amino acids long. Per the germline V gene, CDR1 is SQVTM and CDR2 is ANQGSEA. CDR3 nucleotides: TGCAGCGCTCAGAACACTGAAGCTTTCTTT. Amino acid sequence: CSAQNTEAFF.

The chain links TRBV7-2 to TRBJ1-2; TRBD1 is a possible D gene (5 bases). The CDR3 runs to 14 residues. V was cut by 4 bases and J by 2 bases, with 11 bases left in between. Germline loops: CDR1 SGHTA, CDR2 FQGNSA. The CDR3 loop reads CASSSSRGNYGYTF. The CDR3 DNA follows: TGTGCCAGCAGCTCGTCCCGGGGGAACTATGGCTACACCTTC.

The chain recombines TRBV2 with TRBJ2-7; possible D gene TRBD2, 5 bases. Germline loops: CDR1 SNHLY, CDR2 FYNNEI. The CDR3 length is 15 residues. V was cut by 6 bases and J by 2 bases, with 17 bases left in between. The CDR3 nucleotides read TGTGCCAGCAGCGCGGGCGCGGGTATGGCCTACGAGCAGTACTTC. It codes for CASSAGAGMAYEQYF.

V usage is TRBV4-3 and J usage is TRBJ1-1; TRBD1 is a possible D gene (5 bases). The CDR3 has 15 residues. Per germline, CDR1 LGHNA and CDR2 YSLEER. Deletions cut 0 bases from V and 1 base from J, with 9 bases between. CDR3 in DNA: TGCGCCAGCAGCCAAGATGCGGGGGGGAACACTGAAGCTTTCTTT. Protein: CASSQDAGGNTEAFF.

CDR3: CASSLALSGANYGYTF. CDR3 DNA: TGTGCCAGCAGCTTGGCCTTGAGTGGGGCTAACTATGGCTACACCTTC. The chain carries TRBV5-4 and TRBJ1-2; no firm D call. The CDR3 is made up of 16 amino acids. Germline V gene sequence: CDR1 SGHNT, CDR2 YYREEE (reference sequence). The V end was cut by 0 bases, the J end by 0 bases, with 12 bases between.

This rearrangement joins TRBV18 to TRBJ1-1; TRBD1 might be the D (5 bases). V was shortened by 2 bases and J by 4 bases, with 8 bases between the two germline ends. Germline CDR1 KGHSH, CDR2 LQKENI. The CDR3 totals 13 residues. CDR3 sequence: CASSPIGGTEAFF. The DNA for the CDR3 is TGTGCCAGCTCACCAATTGGGGGCACTGAAGCTTTCTTT.

The chain recombines TRBV5-1 with TRBJ2-7, with 7 positions matching TRBD2. V shed 4 bases and J 4 bases; nucleotides not matched to a gene: 8. From germline, CDR1 is SGHRS and CDR2 YFSETQ. There are 14 residues in the CDR3. The CDR3 DNA is TGCGCCAGCAGCACCGGGGAGGGGCGATACGAGCAGTACTTC. It is translated as CASSTGEGRYEQYF. Using reference TRBV5-1 and TRBJ2-7 for the parts outside the CDR3, the full variable domain is KAGVTQTPRYLIKTRGQQVTLSCSPISGHRSVSWYQQTPGQGLQFLFEYFSETQRNKGNFPGRFSGRQFSNSRSEMNVSTLELGDSALYLCASSTGEGRYEQYFGPGTRLTVT.

This clone was counted a single time. The chain employs TRBV10-2 and TRBJ1-4; D is undetermined. The V gene lost 5 bases and the J gene lost 5 bases, with 6 bases spanning the gap. In germline, CDR1 is WSHSY, CDR2 SAAADI. There are 12 residues in the CDR3. CDR3 residues: CASSPVNEKLFF. As DNA, the CDR3 is TGCGCCAGCAGTCCAGTAAATGAAAAACTGTTTTTT.